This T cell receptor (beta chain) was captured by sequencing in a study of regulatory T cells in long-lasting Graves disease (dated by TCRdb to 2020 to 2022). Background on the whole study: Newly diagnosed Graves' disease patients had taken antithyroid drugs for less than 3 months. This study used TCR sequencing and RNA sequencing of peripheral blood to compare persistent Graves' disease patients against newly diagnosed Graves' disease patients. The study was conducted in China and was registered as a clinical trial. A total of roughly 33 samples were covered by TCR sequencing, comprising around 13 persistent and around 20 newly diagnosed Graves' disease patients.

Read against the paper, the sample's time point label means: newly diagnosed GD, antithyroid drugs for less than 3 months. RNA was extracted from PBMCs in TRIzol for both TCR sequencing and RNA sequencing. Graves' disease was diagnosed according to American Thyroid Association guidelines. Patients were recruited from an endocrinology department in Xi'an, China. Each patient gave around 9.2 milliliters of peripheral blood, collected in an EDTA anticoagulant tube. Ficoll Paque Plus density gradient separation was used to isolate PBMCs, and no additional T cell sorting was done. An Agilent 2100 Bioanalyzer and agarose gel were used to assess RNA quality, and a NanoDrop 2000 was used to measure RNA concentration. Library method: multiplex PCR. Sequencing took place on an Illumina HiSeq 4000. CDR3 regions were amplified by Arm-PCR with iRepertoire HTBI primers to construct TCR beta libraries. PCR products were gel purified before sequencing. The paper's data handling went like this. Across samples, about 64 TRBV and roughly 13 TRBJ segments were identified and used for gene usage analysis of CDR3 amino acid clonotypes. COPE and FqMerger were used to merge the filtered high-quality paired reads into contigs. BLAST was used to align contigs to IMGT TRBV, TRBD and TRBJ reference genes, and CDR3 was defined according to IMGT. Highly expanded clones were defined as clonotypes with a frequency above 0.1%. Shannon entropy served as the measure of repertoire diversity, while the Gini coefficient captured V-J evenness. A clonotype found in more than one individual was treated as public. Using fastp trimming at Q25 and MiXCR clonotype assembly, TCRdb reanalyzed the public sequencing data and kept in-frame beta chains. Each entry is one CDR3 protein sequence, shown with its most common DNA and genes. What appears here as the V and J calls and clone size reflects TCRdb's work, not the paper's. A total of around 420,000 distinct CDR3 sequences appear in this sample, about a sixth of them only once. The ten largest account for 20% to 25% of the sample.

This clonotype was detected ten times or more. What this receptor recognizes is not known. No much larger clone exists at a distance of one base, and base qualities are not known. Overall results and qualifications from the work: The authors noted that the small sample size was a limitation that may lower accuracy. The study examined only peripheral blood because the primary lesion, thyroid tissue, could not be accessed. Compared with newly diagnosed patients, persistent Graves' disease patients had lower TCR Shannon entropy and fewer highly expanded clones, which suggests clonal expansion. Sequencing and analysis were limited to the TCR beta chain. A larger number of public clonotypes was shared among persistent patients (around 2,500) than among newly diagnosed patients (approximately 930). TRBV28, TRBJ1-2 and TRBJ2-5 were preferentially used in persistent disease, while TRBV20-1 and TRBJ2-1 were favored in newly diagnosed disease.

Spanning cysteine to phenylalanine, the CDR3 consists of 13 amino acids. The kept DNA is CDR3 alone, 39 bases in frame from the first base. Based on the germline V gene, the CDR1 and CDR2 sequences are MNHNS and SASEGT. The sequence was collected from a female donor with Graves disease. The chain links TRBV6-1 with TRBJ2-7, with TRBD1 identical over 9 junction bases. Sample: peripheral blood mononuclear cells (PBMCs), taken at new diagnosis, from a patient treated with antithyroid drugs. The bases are TGTGCTCTTATCGGACAGGGGACCTACGAGCAGTACTTC. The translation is CALIGQGTYEQYF.